These 2 T cell receptor beta chains originate from one sample sequenced in a study of blood T cell repertoires in COVID-19. Measured with immunoSEQ multiplex PCR; TCRdb has only the in-frame clones, and not every one. The top ten hold around 13% of the sample, which has about 80,000 clones, 80% seen once. Sequencing used peripheral blood. The receptors here all came from a woman in her thirties or forties with active or convalescent COVID-19.

Of note for this clone: The DNA is omitted, as the CDR3 cannot be located on it reliably, and the CDR3 follows TCRdb's listing. The chain carries TRBV7-2 and TRBJ1-1. CDR1 and CDR2 (germline): SGHTA, FQGNSA. The CDR3 region is 15 residues in length, termini included. The CDR3 here is CASSPFLERATEAFF.

CDR3 in DNA: TGCGCCAGCAGCCATCCGGGACTAGCGGGGGGAAACGAGCAGTACTTC. Translated, it gives CASSHPGLAGGNEQYF. The chain employs TRBV5-1 and TRBJ2-7; the match to TRBD2 covers 15 bases. CDR1 and CDR2 (germline): SGHRS, YFSETQ. V gave up 4 bases and J gave up 5 bases; unmatched junction bases: 7. This CDR3 comprises 16 residues.